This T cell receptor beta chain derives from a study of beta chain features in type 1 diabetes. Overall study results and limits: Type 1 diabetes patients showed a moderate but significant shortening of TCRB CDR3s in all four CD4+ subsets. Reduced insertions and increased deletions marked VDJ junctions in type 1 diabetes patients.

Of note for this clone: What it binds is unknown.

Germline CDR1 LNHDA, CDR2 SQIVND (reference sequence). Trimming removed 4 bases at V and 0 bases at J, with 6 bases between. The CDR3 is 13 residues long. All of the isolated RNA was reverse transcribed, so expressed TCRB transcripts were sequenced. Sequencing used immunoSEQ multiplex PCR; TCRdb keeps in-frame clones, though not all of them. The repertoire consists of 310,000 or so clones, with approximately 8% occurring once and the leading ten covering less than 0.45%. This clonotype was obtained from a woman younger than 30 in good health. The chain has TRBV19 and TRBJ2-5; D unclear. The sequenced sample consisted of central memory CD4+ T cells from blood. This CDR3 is CASSKVHQETQYF. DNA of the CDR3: TGTGCCAGTAGTAAGGTTCACCAAGAGACCCAGTACTTC.